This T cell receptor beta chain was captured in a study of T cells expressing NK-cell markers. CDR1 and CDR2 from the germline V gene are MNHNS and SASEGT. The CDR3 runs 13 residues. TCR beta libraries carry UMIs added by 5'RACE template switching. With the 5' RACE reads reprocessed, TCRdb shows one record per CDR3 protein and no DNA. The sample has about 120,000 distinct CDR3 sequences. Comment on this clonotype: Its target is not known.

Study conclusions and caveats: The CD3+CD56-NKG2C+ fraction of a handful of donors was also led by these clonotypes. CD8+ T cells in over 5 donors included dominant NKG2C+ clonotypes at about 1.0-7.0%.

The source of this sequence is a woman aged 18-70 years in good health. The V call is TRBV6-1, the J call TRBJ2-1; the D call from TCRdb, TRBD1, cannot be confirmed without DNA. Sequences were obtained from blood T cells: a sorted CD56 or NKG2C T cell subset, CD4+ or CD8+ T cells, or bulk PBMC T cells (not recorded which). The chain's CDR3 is CASTNGAYNEQFF.